This T cell receptor beta chain came from a study of blood T cell repertoires in COVID-19. Overall study: Some COVID-19 samples were acute and others convalescent; all came from the United States, Italy and Spain. Sample material is recorded as cDNA or gDNA derived from T cells, B-cell-depleted T cells, or PBMCs.

Seattle's cohort entered during active infection and was followed longitudinally. Germline CDR1 LNHDA, CDR2 SQIVND (reference sequence). The junction had 14 bases not matched to a gene; V was cut back by 6 bases and J by 5 bases. This CDR3 comprises 17 residues. Per the original methods: Reference gene primer amplification yielded estimated nucleated cell counts. Measured with immunoSEQ multiplex PCR; TCRdb has only the in-frame clones, and not every one. V and J calls and clone size are those listed in that table; D and trimming were worked out from the DNA. The sample lists a few hundred thousand clones, 83% occurring once.

This chain uses TRBV19 with TRBJ1-1; 11 nucleotides agree with TRBD1. The receptor was derived from a woman between 25 and 40 years old with COVID-19, enrolled during active disease. Source material: peripheral blood. The CDR3 region is CASSSSRGTGGGTEAFF. The CDR3 nucleotides are TGTGCCAGTAGCTCCTCTAGGGGGACAGGGGGAGGAACTGAAGCTTTCTTT.